The present TCR beta chain was sequenced within a study of post-analysis software for immune sequencing data. About the research overall: The study covered relapsing-remitting, secondary progressive and progressive-relapsing courses of multiple sclerosis. Overall study findings and caveats: When the samples were clustered directly with F measure, those that had been prepared in the same batch showed strong co-clustering. Roughly five TRBV segments, including TRBV5-6, TRBV5-1 and TRBV20-1, were more frequent in patients than controls. Those with multiple sclerosis, the patient group, showed significantly lower normalized Chao1 diversity than controls.

Details on this clonotype: Its cognate antigen is unknown.

Every TCR beta cDNA library bore unique molecular identifiers. TCRdb fed the PCR reads into MiXCR, producing one record per CDR3 protein. The sample has 350,000 to 450,000 distinct CDR3 sequences, roughly 38% seen once. Germline V gives CDR1 DFQATT, CDR2 SNEGSKA (reference sequence). The CDR3 contains 13 residues. Trimming left V 7 bases short and J 8 bases short, with 17 bases between. This sequence joins TRBV20-1 and TRBJ1-4; D is unresolved. The receptor was isolated from a girl between 2 and 10 years old with multiple sclerosis. Material: blood. The CDR3 sequence is CSGLVGLQEKLFF. Written as DNA, the CDR3 is TGCAGTGGCCTTGTGGGGTTACAGGAAAAACTGTTTTTT.